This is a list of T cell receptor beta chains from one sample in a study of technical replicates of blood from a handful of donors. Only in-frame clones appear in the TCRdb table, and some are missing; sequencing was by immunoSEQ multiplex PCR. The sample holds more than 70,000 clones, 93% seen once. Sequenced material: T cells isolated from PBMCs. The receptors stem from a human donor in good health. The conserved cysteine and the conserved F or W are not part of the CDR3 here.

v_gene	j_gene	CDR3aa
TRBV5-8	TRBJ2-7	ASNKQGADEQY
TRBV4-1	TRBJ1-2	ASSPNSAGRVLEVGGYT
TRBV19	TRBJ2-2	AGRTTNTGELF
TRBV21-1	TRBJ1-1	ASSKEGVMNTEAF
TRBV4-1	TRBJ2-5	ASSQDPGGYQETQY
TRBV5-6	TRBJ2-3	ASSHRDSFPWGTDTQY
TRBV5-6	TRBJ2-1	ASSWGGLAGTHYNEQF
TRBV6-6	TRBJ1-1	ASSTGQPGSEAF
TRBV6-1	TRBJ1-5	ASSERQGQPQH
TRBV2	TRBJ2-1	ASRGTGWDRDYNEQF
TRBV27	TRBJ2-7	ASSPNSHEQY
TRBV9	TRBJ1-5	ASSPGVGASNQPQH
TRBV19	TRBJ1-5	ASSPGGNQPQH
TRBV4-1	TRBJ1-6	ASSQGRGSYNSPLH
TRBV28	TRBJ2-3	ASSFIGQGATDTQY
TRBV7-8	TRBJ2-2	ASSLNGPLADGANTGELF
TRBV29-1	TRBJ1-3	SVGGVYSGNTIY
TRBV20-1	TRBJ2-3	SAGDYPRQY
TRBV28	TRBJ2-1	ASSFKREVTNEQF
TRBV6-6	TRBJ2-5	ASSAPGTSGGTQY
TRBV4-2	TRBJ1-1	ASKVARGNTEAF
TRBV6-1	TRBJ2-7	ASGTGTGAYEQY
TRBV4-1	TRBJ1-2	ASSQDLQEGSLANT
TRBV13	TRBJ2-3	ASSLEGGVDTQY
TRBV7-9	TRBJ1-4	ASQLTTGREKLF
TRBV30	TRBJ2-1	ACSSYNEQF
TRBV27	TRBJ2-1	ASSFTGPYNEQF
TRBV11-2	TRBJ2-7	ASSAGTSGYEQY
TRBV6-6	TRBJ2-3	ASSQNAGQGLRTQY
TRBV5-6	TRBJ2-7	ASSSMKIVGESPYEQY
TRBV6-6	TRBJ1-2	ASSAGTGHGYT
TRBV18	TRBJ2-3	ASSPPGPRTDTQY